This passage covers 13 T cell receptor beta chains from one sample sequenced in a study of regulatory T cells in long-lasting Graves disease. The time point denotes: persistent/refractory GD, antithyroid drugs over 5 years with positive TRAb. Researchers made the TCR library from RNA that was extracted from PBMCs. Both iRepertoire HTBI primers and Arm-PCR of CDR3 regions were used to build the TCR beta libraries. Via MiXCR, TCRdb re-called the multiplex PCR reads, giving one row per CDR3 protein. The sample yields 500,000 to 700,000 distinct CDR3 sequences, around 30% seen once. Sequencing was performed on peripheral blood mononuclear cells (PBMCs), taken when the disease was refractory, from a patient treated with antithyroid drugs. Receptor source: a female donor with Graves disease.

The V and J genes are TRBV27 and TRBJ2-2, with D possibly being TRBD1 or TRBD2 (6 bases each). Germline V gene lookup returns CDR1 MNHEY and CDR2 SMNVEV (reference sequence). The CDR3 is made up of 21 amino acids. V shed 2 bases and J shed 3 bases, with 28 bases lying between them. The CDR3 region has the DNA TGTGCCAGCAGTTTAACACTACCGATTGTACGCTCGGGGGCATACACCGGGGAGCTGTTTTTT. Its translation: CASSLTLPIVRSGAYTGELFF.

V and J are TRBV2 and TRBJ1-5; D ambiguous. Germline CDR1 reads SNHLY; CDR2 reads FYNNEI. Trimming shortened V by 6 bases and J by 2 bases, and 11 bases separated the two germline ends. The CDR3 length is 14 residues. CDR3 sequence reads: CASRWEFGNQPQHF. As DNA, the CDR3 is TGTGCCAGCAGGTGGGAATTTGGCAATCAGCCCCAGCATTTT.

This CDR3 reads CAWRGGTIYF. CDR3 nucleotide sequence: TGTGCCTGGAGAGGAGGGACCATATATTTT. The rearrangement uses TRBV30 and TRBJ1-3; D unclear. The CDR3 length is 10 residues. Trimming took 3 bases from V and 10 from J, leaving 7 bases between them. Germline CDR1 reads GTSNPN; CDR2 reads SVGIG (reference sequence).

This clonotype has only a few counts. This rearrangement joins TRBV7-9 to TRBJ1-1; D might be TRBD1 (5 bases). Germline V lookup: CDR1 SEHNR, CDR2 FQNEAQ (reference sequence). V lost 2 bases to trimming and J lost 6 bases, with 19 bases between them. The CDR3 extends over 16 amino acids. The CDR3: CASSLNLDTSNAEAFF. The CDR3 coding sequence is TGTGCCAGCAGCTTAAACTTGGACACATCAAACGCTGAAGCTTTCTTT. Variable domain in full (rest from reference TRBV7-9 and TRBJ1-1): DTGVSQNPRHKITKRGQNVTFRCDPISEHNRLYWYRQTLGQGPEFLTYFQNEAQLEKSRLLSDRFSAERPKGSFSTLEIQRTEQGDSAMYLCASSLNLDTSNAEAFFGQGTRLTVV.

V and J are TRBV29-1 and TRBJ2-2, with D maybe TRBD2 (6 bases). The germline V gene has CDR1 SQVTM and CDR2 ANQGSEA. The V end was cut by 0 bases, the J end by 4 bases, with 9 bases between. The CDR3 loop spans 14 amino acids. As DNA, the CDR3 is TGCAGCGTTGAAGACGGGAGCGGCACCGGGGAGCTGTTTTTT. Translated: CSVEDGSGTGELFF.

The genes are TRBV27 and TRBJ1-2; TRBD1 agrees at 9 bases. J was trimmed by 6 bases and V by 8 bases; bases with no gene match: 4. This CDR3 is built from 12 residues. Germline CDR1 reads MNHEY; CDR2 reads SMNVEV (reference sequence). CDR3 sequence: CASGDREDGYTF. CDR3 DNA sequence: TGTGCCAGCGGGGACAGGGAAGATGGCTACACCTTC.

This clonotype was recorded a few times. This may be a read error: a much more frequent sequence differs by one nucleotide. The gene calls are TRBV12-3 or TRBV12-4 and TRBJ2-5; 8 bases are shared with TRBD2. The junction had 10 bases not matched to a gene; V was cut back by 5 bases and J by 2 bases. The CDR3 spans 16 residues. CDR3 DNA sequence: TGTGCCAGCAGTCCGTACACTAGCGGAGGACAAGAGACCCAGTACTTC. This translates into CASSPYTSGGQETQYF.

Of note for this clonotype: One end of the junction varies from germline; a read error may be responsible. The V gene is TRBV6-9, the J gene TRBJ2-5, with 8 positions matching TRBD1. Looked up from germline, CDR1 is MNHGY and CDR2 is SVAAGI. This CDR3 is 15 amino acids long. The CDR3 protein is CASNYRGQGGETQYF. CDR3 sequence (DNA): TGTGCCAGCAATTATCGAGGACAGGGCGGAGAGACCCAGTACTTC.

This clonotype has ten or more counts. The rearrangement links TRBV28 to TRBJ1-1; 8 bases are a match to TRBD1. Germline CDR1 is MDHEN and CDR2 is SYDVKM. Trimming cost V 2 bases and J 4 bases; bases outside gene matches: 6. The CDR3 runs 15 residues. This CDR3 reads CASSLTGQGGTEAFF. CDR3 DNA: TGTGCCAGCAGTTTAACCGGACAGGGAGGCACTGAAGCTTTCTTT.

The chain recombines TRBV20-1 with TRBJ1-2; no definite D call. V lost 0 bases, J lost 4 bases, and 15 bases lay in between. Germline CDR1 DFQATT, CDR2 SNEGSKA (reference sequence). This CDR3 is built from 15 residues. The CDR3 spells CSARDLRSMIYGYTF. Written as DNA, the CDR3 is TGCAGTGCTAGAGATCTTAGGAGCATGATCTATGGCTACACCTTC.

Many counts were recorded for this clonotype. The chain combines TRBV27 with TRBJ2-5; TRBD2 agrees at 8 bases. With 4 bases clipped from V and 1 base from J, the junction kept 8 bases outside the gene matches. The CDR3 length is 16 residues. The germline V gene has CDR1 MNHEY and CDR2 SMNVEV (reference sequence). The CDR3 sequence: CASSSLTSASQETQYF. CDR3 bases: TGTGCCAGCAGTTCCCTGACTAGCGCATCCCAAGAGACCCAGTACTTC.

The table lists this clonotype with a few counts. The J gene is TRBJ1-1, the V gene TRBV11-1; D gene ambiguous. Trimming shortened V by 5 bases and J by 4 bases, and 11 bases separated the two germline ends. CDR1 SGHAT and CDR2 FQDESV come from the germline V gene (reference sequence). This CDR3 comprises 13 residues. The CDR3 reads CASSRALGTEAFF. In DNA, the CDR3 is TGTGCCAGCAGCAGAGCCCTGGGCACTGAAGCTTTCTTT.

The CDR3 DNA follows: TGTGCCAGCAGCTTAGGTAAAGGCGGGAGAACCTACGAGCAGTACTTC. It translates to CASSLGKGGRTYEQYF. The chain has TRBV7-9 and TRBJ2-7; 7 bases are a match to TRBD2. Germline CDR1 SEHNR, CDR2 FQNEAQ (reference sequence). V dropped 1 base and J dropped 2; count of bases not matched to a gene: 8. The CDR3 is 16 amino acids.